Listed here are 8 T cell receptor beta chains from one sample, sequenced in a study of T cell responses to AZD1222 COVID-19 vaccine. Sequencing used immunoSEQ multiplex PCR; TCRdb keeps in-frame clones, though not all of them. The sample records roughly 75,000 clones, about 83% being singletons. The input for sequencing was peripheral blood, taken on day 0 of AZD1222 vaccination. Every receptor here comes from an adult in good health.

The chain employs TRBV7-3 and TRBJ2-1; TRBD1 matches 7 bases. The J segment lost 5 bases and the V segment lost 5 bases, leaving 12 bases of the junction unmatched. CDR1 and CDR2 from the germline V gene are SGHTA and FQGTGA. The CDR3 is 16 residues long. For the CDR3, the DNA is TGTGCCAGCAGCCCGACCCGGGACAGAGCTAACAATGAGCAGTTCTTC. Translated: CASSPTRDRANNEQFF.

With regard to this clone: One end of the junction varies from germline; a read error may be responsible. The chain carries TRBV9 and TRBJ1-4; the D gene is possibly TRBD1 (5 bases). From germline, CDR1 is SGDLS and CDR2 YYNGEE. This CDR3 has 18 residues. This chain's CDR3 is CASRSTTGTAYARVKGKF. The DNA of the CDR3 is TGTGCCAGCAGAAGTACCACTGGGACGGCTTATGCTCGGGTAAAGGGGAAGTTT. Supplemented by reference TRBV9 and TRBJ1-4, the full variable domain reads DSGVTQTPKHLITATGQRVTLRCSPRSGDLSVYWYQQSLDQGLQFLIQYYNGEERAKGNILERFSAQQFPDLHSELNLSSLELGDSALYFCASRSTTGTAYARVKGKFGSGTQLSVL.

CDR3 sequence: CSASGSGDGDAFF. As DNA, the CDR3 is TGCAGTGCTAGTGGCTCAGGCGATGGAGACGCTTTCTTT. The genes are TRBV20-1 and TRBJ1-1; D not resolved. Germline V CDR1 and CDR2: DFQATT, SNEGSKA (reference sequence). Between the trimmed V and J ends, which lost 3 bases and 11 bases, there was a span of 19 bases. The CDR3 covers 13 residues.

V usage is TRBV6-5 and J usage is TRBJ2-1, with 9 bases aligning to TRBD1. From germline, CDR1 is MNHEY and CDR2 SVGAGI. The CDR3 spans 13 residues. Unmatched junction bases numbered 6, after V lost 6 bases and J lost 9 bases. In DNA, the CDR3 is TGTGCCAGCAGGGACGGGACAGGGACTGAGCAGTTCTTC. It translates to CASRDGTGTEQFF.

The chain has TRBV5-4 and TRBJ2-1; 11 bases line up with TRBD2. CDR1 SGHNT and CDR2 YYREEE come from the germline V gene (reference sequence). The length of the CDR3 is 15 residues. With V trimmed by 4 bases and J by 10 bases, 10 bases remained unmatched. Here the CDR3 DNA reads TGTGCCAGCAGCATGTGGCTAGCGGGGGGAGGGGAGCAGTTCTTC. Translated, it gives CASSMWLAGGGEQFF.

The chain is built from TRBV7-2 and TRBJ2-5; perhaps D is TRBD1 or TRBD2 (7 bases each). Trimming cost V 2 bases and J 9 bases, with 16 bases left between them. This CDR3 region has 14 residues. Germline values: CDR1 SGHTA, CDR2 FQGNSA. The chain's CDR3 is CASSLSEGGGPQYF. The CDR3 nucleotides are TGTGCCAGCAGCTTATCTGAGGGAGGGGGCCCCCAGTACTTC.

The J gene is TRBJ1-2, the V gene TRBV4-3; 7 bases align to TRBD1. Germline loops: CDR1 LGHNA, CDR2 YSLEER. The CDR3 contains 16 residues. The ends lost 4 bases at V and 5 bases at J; junction bases unmatched: 13. The CDR3 region is CASSREGDRQTYGYTF. The DNA of the CDR3 is TGCGCCAGCAGCCGGGAGGGGGACAGACAAACGTATGGCTACACCTTC.

The chain recombines TRBV7-2 with TRBJ2-7; 7 bases line up with TRBD2. This CDR3 has 15 residues. V shed 5 bases and J 3 bases; nucleotides not matched to a gene: 10. Germline V gene data show CDR1 as SGHTA and CDR2 as FQGNSA. The CDR3 DNA reads TGTGCCAGCAGCCCAAGGGTCGGGGAGGGCTACGAGCAGTACTTC. This encodes CASSPRVGEGYEQYF. Complete variable domain (other parts from reference TRBV7-2 and TRBJ2-7): GAGVSQSPSNKVTEKGKDVELRCDPISGHTALYWYRQSLGQGLEFLIYFQGNSAPDKSGLPSDRFSAERTGGSVSTLTIQRTQQEDSAVYLCASSPRVGEGYEQYFGPGTRLTVT.